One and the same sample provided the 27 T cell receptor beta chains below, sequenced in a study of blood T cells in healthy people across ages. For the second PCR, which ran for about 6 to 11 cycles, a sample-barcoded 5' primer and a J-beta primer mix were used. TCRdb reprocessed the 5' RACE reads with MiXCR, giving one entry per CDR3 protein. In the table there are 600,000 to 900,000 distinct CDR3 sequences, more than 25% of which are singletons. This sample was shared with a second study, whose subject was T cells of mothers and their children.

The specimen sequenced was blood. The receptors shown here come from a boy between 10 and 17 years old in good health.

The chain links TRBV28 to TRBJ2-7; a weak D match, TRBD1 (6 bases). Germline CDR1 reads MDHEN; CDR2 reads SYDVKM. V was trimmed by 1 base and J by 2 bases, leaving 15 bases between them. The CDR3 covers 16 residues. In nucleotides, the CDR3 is TGTGCCAGCAGTTTATTTGGGGCAGGGGTTACCTACGAGCAGTACTTC. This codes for CASSLFGAGVTYEQYF. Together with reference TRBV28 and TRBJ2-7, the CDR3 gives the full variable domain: DVKVTQSSRYLVKRTGEKVFLECVQDMDHENMFWYRQDPGLGLRLIYFSYDVKMKEKGDIPEGYSVSREKKERFSLILESASTNQTSMYLCASSLFGAGVTYEQYFGPGTRLTVT.

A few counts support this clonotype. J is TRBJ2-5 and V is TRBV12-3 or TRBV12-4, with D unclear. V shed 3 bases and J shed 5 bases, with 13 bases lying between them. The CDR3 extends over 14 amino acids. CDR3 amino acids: CASSFGSSSETQYF. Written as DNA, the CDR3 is TGTGCCAGCAGTTTCGGTAGTAGCTCGGAGACCCAGTACTTC.

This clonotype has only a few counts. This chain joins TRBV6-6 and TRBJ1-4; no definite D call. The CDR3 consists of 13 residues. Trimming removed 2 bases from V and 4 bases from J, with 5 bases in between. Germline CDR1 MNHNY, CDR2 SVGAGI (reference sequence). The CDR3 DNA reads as TGTGCCAGCAGTTACCGGATTAATGAAAAACTGTTTTTT. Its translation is CASSYRINEKLFF.

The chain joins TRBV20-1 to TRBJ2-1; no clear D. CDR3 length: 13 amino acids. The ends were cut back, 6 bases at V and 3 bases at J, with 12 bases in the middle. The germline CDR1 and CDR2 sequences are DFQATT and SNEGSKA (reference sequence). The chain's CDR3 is CSAPDLVYNEQFF. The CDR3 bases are TGCAGTGCCCCAGATCTAGTCTACAATGAGCAGTTCTTC.

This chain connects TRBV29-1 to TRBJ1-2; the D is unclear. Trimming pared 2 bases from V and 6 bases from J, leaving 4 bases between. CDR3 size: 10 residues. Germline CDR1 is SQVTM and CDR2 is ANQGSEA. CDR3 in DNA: TGCAGCGTTGAACAGAATGGCTACACCTTC. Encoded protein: CSVEQNGYTF.

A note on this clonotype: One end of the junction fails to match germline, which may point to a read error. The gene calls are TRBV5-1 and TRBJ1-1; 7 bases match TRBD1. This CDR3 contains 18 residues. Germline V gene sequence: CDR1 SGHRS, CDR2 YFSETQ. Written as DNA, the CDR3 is TGTGCCAGCAGCTTGGCCCCCGGGCAGGGGGGCCCACACACTGAAGCTTTCTTT. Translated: CASSLAPGQGGPHTEAFF.

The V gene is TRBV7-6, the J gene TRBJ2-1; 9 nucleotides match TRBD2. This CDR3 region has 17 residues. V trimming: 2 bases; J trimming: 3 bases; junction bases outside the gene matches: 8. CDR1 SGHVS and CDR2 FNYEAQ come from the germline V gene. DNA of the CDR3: TGTGCCAGCAGCTTAAAGGCGGGAGGGCCTATCTACAATGAGCAGTTCTTC. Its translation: CASSLKAGGPIYNEQFF.

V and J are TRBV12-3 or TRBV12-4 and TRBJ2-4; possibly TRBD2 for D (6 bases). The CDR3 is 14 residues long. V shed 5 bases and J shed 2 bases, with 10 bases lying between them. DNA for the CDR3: TGTGCCAGCAGTATGGGAGGAACCAAAAACATTCAGTACTTC. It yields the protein CASSMGGTKNIQYF.

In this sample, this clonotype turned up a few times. CDR3 sequence reads: CASSLFSGLGQPQHF. CDR3 bases: TGTGCCAGCAGCCTTTTCTCGGGATTAGGGCAGCCCCAGCATTTT. This chain joins TRBV28 and TRBJ1-5; unclear D gene. The CDR3 has 15 amino acids. Trimming shortened V by 6 bases and J by 7 bases, and 19 bases separated the two germline ends. Germline CDR1 and CDR2: MDHEN and SYDVKM.

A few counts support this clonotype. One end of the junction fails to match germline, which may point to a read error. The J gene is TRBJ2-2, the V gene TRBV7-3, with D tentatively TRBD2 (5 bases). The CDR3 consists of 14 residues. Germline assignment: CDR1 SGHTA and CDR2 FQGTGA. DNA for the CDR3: TGCGCCAGCACTAGATCTCCGGGAACCGGGGAGCTGTTTTTT. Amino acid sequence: CASTRSPGTGELFF. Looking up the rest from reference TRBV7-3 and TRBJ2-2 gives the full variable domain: GAGVSQTPSNKVTEKGKYVELRCDPISGHTALYWYRQSLGQGPEFLIYFQGTGAADDSGLPNDRFFAVRPEGSVSTLKIQRTERGDSAVYLCASTRSPGTGELFFGEGSRLTVL.

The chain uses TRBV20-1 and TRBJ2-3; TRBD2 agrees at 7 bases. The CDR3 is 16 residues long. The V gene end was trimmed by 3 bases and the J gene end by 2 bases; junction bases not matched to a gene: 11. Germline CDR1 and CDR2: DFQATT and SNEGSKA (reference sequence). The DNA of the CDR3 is TGCAGTGCTAGGGGGGGGACTCCAACACACACAGATACGCAGTATTTT. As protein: CSARGGTPTHTDTQYF.

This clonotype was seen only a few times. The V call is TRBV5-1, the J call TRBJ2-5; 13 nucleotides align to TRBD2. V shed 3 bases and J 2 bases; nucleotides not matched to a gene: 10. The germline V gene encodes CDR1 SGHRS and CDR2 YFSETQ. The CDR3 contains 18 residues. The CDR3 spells CASSSPTTSGGRQETQYF. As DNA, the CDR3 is TGCGCCAGCAGCTCCCCAACGACTAGCGGGGGGCGTCAAGAGACCCAGTACTTC.

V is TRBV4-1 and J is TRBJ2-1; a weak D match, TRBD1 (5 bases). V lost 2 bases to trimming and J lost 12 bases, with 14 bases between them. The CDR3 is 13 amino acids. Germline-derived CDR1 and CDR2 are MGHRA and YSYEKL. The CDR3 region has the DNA TGCGCCAGCAGCCAACTCGGACAATCGCGGCAGTTCTTC. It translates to CASSQLGQSRQFF.

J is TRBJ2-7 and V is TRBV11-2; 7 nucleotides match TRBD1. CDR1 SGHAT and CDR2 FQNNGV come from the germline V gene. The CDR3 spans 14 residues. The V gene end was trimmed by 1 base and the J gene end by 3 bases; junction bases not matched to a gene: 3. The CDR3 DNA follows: TGTGCCAGCAGCTTAGTGACAGGGAACTACGAGCAGTACTTC. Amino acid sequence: CASSLVTGNYEQYF.

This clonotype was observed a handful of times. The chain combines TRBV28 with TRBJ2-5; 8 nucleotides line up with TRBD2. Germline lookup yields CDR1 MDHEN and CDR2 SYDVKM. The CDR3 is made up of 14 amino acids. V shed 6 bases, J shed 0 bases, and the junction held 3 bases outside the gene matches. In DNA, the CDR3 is TGTGCCAGCAGGGGGCGGGGGGACCAAGAGACCCAGTACTTC. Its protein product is CASRGRGDQETQYF. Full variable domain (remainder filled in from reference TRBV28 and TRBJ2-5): DVKVTQSSRYLVKRTGEKVFLECVQDMDHENMFWYRQDPGLGLRLIYFSYDVKMKEKGDIPEGYSVSREKKERFSLILESASTNQTSMYLCASRGRGDQETQYFGPGTRLLVL.

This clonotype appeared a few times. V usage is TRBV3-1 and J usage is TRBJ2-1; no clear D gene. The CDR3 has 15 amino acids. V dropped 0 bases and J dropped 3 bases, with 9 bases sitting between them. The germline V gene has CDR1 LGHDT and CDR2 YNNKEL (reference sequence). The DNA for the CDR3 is TGTGCCAGCAGCCAAGAGGGGAACAGCTACAATGAGCAGTTCTTC. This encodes CASSQEGNSYNEQFF.

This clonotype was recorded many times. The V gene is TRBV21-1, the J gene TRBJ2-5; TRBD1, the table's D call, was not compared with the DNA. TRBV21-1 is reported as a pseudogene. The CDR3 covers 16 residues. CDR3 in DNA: TGTGCCAGCAGCAGGGGACAGGGGCAAGGAGAAGAGACCCAGTACTTC. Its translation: CASSRGQGQGEETQYF.

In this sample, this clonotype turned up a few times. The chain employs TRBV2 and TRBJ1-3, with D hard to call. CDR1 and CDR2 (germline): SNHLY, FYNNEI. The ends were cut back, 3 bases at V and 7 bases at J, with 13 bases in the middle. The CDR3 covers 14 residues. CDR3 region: CASSEQKRTNTIYF. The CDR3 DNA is TGTGCCAGCAGTGAGCAGAAAAGGACGAACACCATATATTTT.

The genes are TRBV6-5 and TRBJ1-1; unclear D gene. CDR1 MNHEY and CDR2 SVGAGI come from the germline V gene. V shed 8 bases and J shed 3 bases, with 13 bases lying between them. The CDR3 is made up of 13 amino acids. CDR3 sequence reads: CASGLRMDTEAFF. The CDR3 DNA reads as TGTGCCAGCGGATTAAGAATGGACACTGAAGCTTTCTTT.

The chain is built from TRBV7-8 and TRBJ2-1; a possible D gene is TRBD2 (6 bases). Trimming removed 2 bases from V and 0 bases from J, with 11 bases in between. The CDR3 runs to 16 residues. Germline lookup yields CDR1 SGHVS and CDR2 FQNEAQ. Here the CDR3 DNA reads TGTGCCAGCAGCTTACGCAGGGAGGTCTCCTACAATGAGCAGTTCTTC. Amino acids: CASSLRREVSYNEQFF.

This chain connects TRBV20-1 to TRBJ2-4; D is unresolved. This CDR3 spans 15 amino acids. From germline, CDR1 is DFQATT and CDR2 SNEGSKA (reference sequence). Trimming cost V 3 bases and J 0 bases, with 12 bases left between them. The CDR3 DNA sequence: TGCAGTGCTAGTCTTGTTTTTCTAGCCAAAAACATTCAGTACTTC. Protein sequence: CSASLVFLAKNIQYF.

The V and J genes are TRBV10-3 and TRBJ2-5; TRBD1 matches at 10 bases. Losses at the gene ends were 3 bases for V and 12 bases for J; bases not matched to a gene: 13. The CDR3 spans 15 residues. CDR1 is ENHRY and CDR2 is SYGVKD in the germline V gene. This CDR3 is CAISESGQGEGKEYF. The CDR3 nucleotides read TGTGCCATCAGTGAAAGTGGACAGGGGGAAGGGAAGGAGTACTTC.

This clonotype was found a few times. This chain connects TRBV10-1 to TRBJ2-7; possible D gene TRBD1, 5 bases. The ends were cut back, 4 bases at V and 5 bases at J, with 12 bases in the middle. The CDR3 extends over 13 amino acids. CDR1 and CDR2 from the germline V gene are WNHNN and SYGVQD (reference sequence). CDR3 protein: CASSGAGMNEQYF. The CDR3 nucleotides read TGCGCCAGCAGTGGCGCAGGGATGAACGAGCAGTACTTC.

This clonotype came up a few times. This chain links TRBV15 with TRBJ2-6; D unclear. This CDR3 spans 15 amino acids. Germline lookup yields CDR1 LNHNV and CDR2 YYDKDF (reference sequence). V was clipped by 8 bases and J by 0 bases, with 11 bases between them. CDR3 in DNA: TGTGCCACCTCCTCTGGCGTCTCTGGGGCCAACGTCCTGACTTTC. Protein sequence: CATSSGVSGANVLTF.

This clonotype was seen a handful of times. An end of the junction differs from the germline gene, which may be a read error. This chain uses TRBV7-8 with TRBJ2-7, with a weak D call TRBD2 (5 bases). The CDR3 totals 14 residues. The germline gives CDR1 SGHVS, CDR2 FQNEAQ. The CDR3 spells CASSLGRNSYGQYF. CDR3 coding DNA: TGTGCCAGCAGCTTAGGGAGGAACTCCTACGGGCAGTACTTC.

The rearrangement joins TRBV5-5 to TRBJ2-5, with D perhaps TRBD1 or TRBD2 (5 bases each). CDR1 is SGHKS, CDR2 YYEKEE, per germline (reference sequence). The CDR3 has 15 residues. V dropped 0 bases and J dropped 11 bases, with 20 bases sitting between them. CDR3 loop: CASSLAGQGVWEQYF. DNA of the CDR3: TGTGCCAGCAGCTTGGCAGGTCAGGGAGTATGGGAGCAGTACTTC.

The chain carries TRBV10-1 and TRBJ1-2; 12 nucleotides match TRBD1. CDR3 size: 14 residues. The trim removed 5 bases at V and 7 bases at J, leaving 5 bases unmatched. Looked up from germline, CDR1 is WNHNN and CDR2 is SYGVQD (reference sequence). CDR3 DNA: TGCGCCAGCAGTCCGGGACAGGGGGCATTTGGCTACACCTTC. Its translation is CASSPGQGAFGYTF.